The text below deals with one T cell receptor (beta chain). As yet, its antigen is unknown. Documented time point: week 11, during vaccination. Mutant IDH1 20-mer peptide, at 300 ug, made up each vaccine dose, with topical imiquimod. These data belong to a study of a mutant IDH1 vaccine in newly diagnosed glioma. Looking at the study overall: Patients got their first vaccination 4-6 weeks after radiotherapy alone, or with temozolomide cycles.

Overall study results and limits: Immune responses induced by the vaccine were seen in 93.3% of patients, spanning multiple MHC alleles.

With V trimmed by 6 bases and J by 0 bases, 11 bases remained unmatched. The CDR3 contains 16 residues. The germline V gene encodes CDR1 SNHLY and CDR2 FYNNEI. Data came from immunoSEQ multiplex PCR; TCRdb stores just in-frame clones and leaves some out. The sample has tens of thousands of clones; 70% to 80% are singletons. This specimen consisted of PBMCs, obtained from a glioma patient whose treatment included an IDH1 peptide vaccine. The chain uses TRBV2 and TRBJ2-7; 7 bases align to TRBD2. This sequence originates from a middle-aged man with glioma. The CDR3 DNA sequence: TGTGCCAGCAGAGACCCTAGCGGAGGGAGCTCCTACGAGCAGTACGTC. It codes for CASRDPSGGSSYEQYV.